Each of the 16 T cell receptor beta chains below was sequenced from the same sample in a study of metastatic and nonmetastatic thyroid tumors. The entire patient cohort was treatment-naive prior to thyroid surgery. MiXCR was used by TCRdb to re-call the PCR reads. This table has 20,000 to 25,000 clones, less than 15% appearing once. Specimen: tumor tissue. The receptor source for this set is a female donor with papillary thyroid cancer or a benign thyroid nodule (not recorded which). Some clones in this sample may be carry-over from other donors' samples.

This clone was observed many times. The chain recombines TRBV7-3 with TRBJ2-3, with 10 bases matching TRBD2. This CDR3 contains 16 residues. The germline gives CDR1 SGHTA, CDR2 FQGTGA. J was trimmed by 4 bases and V by 0 bases; bases with no gene match: 4. The CDR3 here is CASSLTASGSADTQYF. CDR3 DNA: TGTGCCAGCAGCTTAACGGCTAGCGGGAGCGCAGATACGCAGTATTTT.

This chain connects TRBV2 to TRBJ2-1; 10 bases are a match to TRBD2. V was pared by 6 bases and J by 9 bases, with 5 bases of the junction left unmatched. Per the germline V gene, CDR1 is SNHLY and CDR2 is FYNNEI. This CDR3 is built from 13 residues. DNA of the CDR3: TGTGCCAGCAGGAGCGGGAGGGCCGGTGAGCAGTTCTTC. This gives the protein CASRSGRAGEQFF.

This clone came up many times. J is TRBJ2-3 and V is TRBV28; D remains unclear. Germline CDR1 and CDR2: MDHEN and SYDVKM. CDR3 length: 15 amino acids. V lost 1 base and J 1 base, leaving 9 bases between the germline ends. CDR3 DNA sequence: TGTGCCAGCAGTTTATCCCGCGGAGGCACAGATACGCAGTATTTT. Its translation is CASSLSRGGTDTQYF.

The table lists this clone with many counts. The chain joins TRBV5-1 to TRBJ2-1, with D unclear. V dropped 5 bases and J dropped 7 bases, with 7 bases sitting between them. Germline CDR1 reads SGHRS; CDR2 reads YFSETQ. The CDR3 runs 11 residues. CDR3 loop: CASSYLNEQFF. The CDR3, as DNA: TGCGCCAGCAGTTATCTTAATGAGCAGTTCTTC.

This clone occurred many times. The V gene is TRBV4-1, the J gene TRBJ1-4; D remains ambiguous. Germline V gives CDR1 MGHRA, CDR2 YSYEKL. The V end lost 0 bases, the J end lost 8 bases, and 16 bases lay between the germline ends. This CDR3 region has 16 residues. CDR3 DNA: TGCGCCAGCAGCCAAGATCTCTCCGGGAGCCAAGAAAAACTGTTTTTT. Translated: CASSQDLSGSQEKLFF.

This clone was counted many times. The gene calls are TRBV7-9 and TRBJ2-5; D possibly matches TRBD1 or TRBD2 (5 bases each). The CDR3 covers 14 residues. The germline V gene has CDR1 SEHNR and CDR2 FQNEAQ (reference sequence). V dropped 4 bases and J dropped 5 bases, with 14 bases sitting between them. CDR3: CASSSWDLGETQYF. The CDR3 coding sequence is TGTGCCAGCAGCTCCTGGGACCTAGGGGAGACCCAGTACTTC.

On this clone itself: This sequence may be a read error, since a much larger clone differs from it by one base. This sequence joins TRBV19 and TRBJ2-4; D not certain. The V gene lost 3 bases and the J gene lost 7 bases, with 10 bases spanning the gap. The CDR3 is 13 amino acids. CDR1 is LNHDA, CDR2 SQIVND, per germline (reference sequence). Here the CDR3 DNA reads TGTGCCAGTAGTATTGGTAGTAGTAACATTCAGTACTTC. As protein: CASSIGSSNIQYF.

By sample fraction, this clone is medium-sized. This chain joins TRBV2 and TRBJ1-1, with D perhaps matching TRBD1 (5 bases). The germline CDR1 and CDR2 sequences are SNHLY and FYNNEI. Trimming removed 7 bases from V and 8 bases from J, with 14 bases in between. The CDR3 sequence is 12 residues long. Here the CDR3 reads CASIQGREEAFF. The CDR3 DNA follows: TGTGCCAGCATTCAGGGCAGGGAGGAAGCTTTCTTT.

This clone is deemed medium-sized. The J gene is TRBJ2-7, the V gene TRBV6-1, with TRBD2 as a possible D gene (5 bases). The germline CDR1 and CDR2 sequences are MNHNS and SASEGT. V dropped 6 bases and J dropped 7 bases, with 13 bases sitting between them. This CDR3 spans 12 amino acids. The CDR3: CASRRGLGEQYF. For the CDR3, the DNA is TGTGCCAGCAGACGCGGGCTAGGAGAGCAGTACTTC.

As to this clone: This may be a read error: a much more frequent sequence differs by one nucleotide. Other nucleotide sequences in the sample specify the same CDR3. The chain is built from TRBV7-9 and TRBJ1-1; D is unclear. This CDR3 is 12 amino acids long. Trimming stripped 8 bases from V and 4 bases from J, with 11 bases between. Germline loops: CDR1 SEHNR, CDR2 FQNEAQ (reference sequence). The CDR3: CASGPWSTEAFF. CDR3 DNA: TGTGCCAGCGGCCCTTGGTCCACTGAAGCTTTCTTT.

This chain uses TRBV7-2 with TRBJ2-7; D unresolved. CDR1 is SGHTA, CDR2 FQGNSA, per germline. The CDR3 spans 14 residues. V was shortened by 2 bases and J by 3 bases, with 11 bases between the two germline ends. The CDR3 DNA is TGTGCCAGCAGCTTATTGCCTAGTTACTACGAGCAGTACTTC. Protein product: CASSLLPSYYEQYF.

In this sample, this clone turned up many times. The chain employs TRBV6-1 and TRBJ2-3, with D possibly being TRBD1 or TRBD2 (5 bases each). The CDR3 runs 14 residues. V was clipped by 6 bases and J by 2 bases, with 12 bases between them. From germline, CDR1 is MNHNS and CDR2 SASEGT. CDR3 sequence (DNA): TGTGCCAGCAGACCGGGGCCGTCCACAGATACGCAGTATTTT. This translates into CASRPGPSTDTQYF.

This clone was seen many times. V gene TRBV3-1 combines with J gene TRBJ2-7; 8 bases align to TRBD2. The CDR3 covers 15 residues. V shed 4 bases, J shed 0 bases, and the junction held 5 bases outside the gene matches. Germline CDR1 LGHDT, CDR2 YNNKEL (reference sequence). The CDR3 loop is CASSRSLAGSYEQYF. The CDR3 bases are TGTGCCAGCAGCCGTTCCCTAGCGGGCTCCTACGAGCAGTACTTC.

This clone was seen only a few times. This could be a read error, since a much larger clone is one nucleotide away. The V call is TRBV6-1, the J call TRBJ2-7; D is undetermined. This CDR3 region has 15 residues. Germline V gene lookup returns CDR1 MNHNS and CDR2 SASEGT. The CDR3: CAGSISPVVSYEQYF. DNA of the CDR3: TGTGCCGGCAGTATTAGTCCTGTGGTCTCCTACGAGCAGTACTTC.

This clone has a count of ten or more. The chain has TRBV10-2 and TRBJ2-5; D unresolved. The CDR3 is 14 residues long. In germline, CDR1 is WSHSY, CDR2 SAAADI. Trimming took off 3 bases at V and 2 bases at J, with 10 bases between the two ends. The CDR3 region is CASSENGRQETQYF. The CDR3 DNA reads TGCGCCAGCAGTGAAAACGGCAGACAAGAGACCCAGTACTTC.

This clone was found a few times. Germline and junction disagree at one end, which may indicate a read error. This rearrangement joins TRBV6-2 or TRBV6-3 to TRBJ1-1; D perhaps matches TRBD1 (6 bases). This CDR3 has 18 amino acids. Germline CDR1 reads MNHEY; CDR2 reads SVGEGT. CDR3 in DNA: TGTGCCAGCAGTATTCGCGCGGGACGGGGGCTCCGGAACAATGAAGCTTTCTTT. Protein product: CASSIRAGRGLRNNEAFF.